The 18 T cell receptor beta chains below were found in one sample sequenced in a study of shared clonotypes between healthy human individuals. Using immunoSEQ multiplex PCR, the repertoire was profiled, and TCRdb retains in-frame clones only, with some absent. Counted here are over a million clones, roughly 74% occurring once; the ten biggest clones make up roughly 0.56%. The sample consisted of memory CD4+ T cells from PBMCs. Sample subset: CD45RA-negative fraction. The receptors originated from a man aged 18 to 29 in good health. Some clones in this sample may be carry-over from other donors' samples.

This clone was recorded once. The chain uses TRBV5-4 and TRBJ2-1; the D gene is possibly TRBD2 (5 bases). The V and J ends lost 0 bases and 2 bases respectively, with 12 bases between them. The CDR3 is made up of 16 amino acids. In germline, CDR1 is SGHNT, CDR2 YYREEE (reference sequence). The CDR3 region has the DNA TGTGCCAGCAGCTTGGACGGGCTAGCTACCTACAATGAGCAGTTCTTC. Its protein is CASSLDGLATYNEQFF. Filled out from reference TRBV5-4 and TRBJ2-1, the complete variable domain reads ETGVTQSPTHLIKTRGQQVTLRCSSQSGHNTVSWYQQALGQGPQFIFQYYREEENGRGNFPPRFSGLQFPNYSSELNVNALELDDSALYLCASSLDGLATYNEQFFGPGTRLTVL.

A few counts support this clone. V usage is TRBV19 and J usage is TRBJ1-2; D uncertain. Trimming shortened V by 3 bases and J by 4 bases, and 18 bases separated the two germline ends. This CDR3 spans 16 amino acids. The germline gives CDR1 LNHDA, CDR2 SQIVND (reference sequence). For the CDR3, the DNA is TGTGCCAGTAGTATGACGTTCGTCAGTAAGTCCTATGGCTACACCTTC. Translated: CASSMTFVSKSYGYTF. Combining the CDR3 with reference TRBV19 and TRBJ1-2 gives the whole variable domain DGGITQSPKYLFRKEGQNVTLSCEQNLNHDAMYWYRQDPGQGLRLIYYSQIVNDFQKGDIAEGYSVSREKKESFPLTVTSAQKNPTAFYLCASSMTFVSKSYGYTFGSGTRLTVV.

The V gene is TRBV5-4, the J gene TRBJ2-5, with 7 bases identical to TRBD1. Germline-derived CDR1 and CDR2 are SGHNT and YYREEE (reference sequence). The J segment lost 4 bases and the V segment lost 5 bases, leaving 11 bases of the junction unmatched. CDR3 length: 15 residues. CDR3 sequence (DNA): TGTGCCAGCAGTCCCGGGACAGTAGGAGCAGAGACCCAGTACTTC. It is translated as CASSPGTVGAETQYF.

The genes are TRBV7-3 and TRBJ2-3; 9 nucleotides agree with TRBD2. J lost 5 bases, V lost 1 base, and 4 bases had no gene match. From germline, CDR1 is SGHTA and CDR2 FQGTGA. CDR3 length equals 15 residues. CDR3 sequence: CASSLRREGGDTQYF. CDR3 bases: TGTGCCAGCAGCTTAAGGCGGGAGGGCGGAGATACGCAGTATTTT.

Of note for this clone: A much more abundant neighbour one base away suggests this may be a read error. This specimen includes other DNA sequences encoding the same CDR3. The rearrangement links TRBV18 to TRBJ1-2, with D possibly matching TRBD1 (6 bases). Germline V gene sequence: CDR1 KGHSH, CDR2 LQKENI. CDR3 length: 13 amino acids. V was pared by 2 bases and J by 2 bases, with 6 bases between. This chain's CDR3 is CASSPGQNYGYTF. CDR3 DNA sequence: TGTGCCAGCTCACCAGGACAGAACTATGGCTACACCTTC.

The chain carries TRBV29-1 and TRBJ2-1, with D unresolved. V lost 1 base and J 0 bases, leaving 10 bases between the germline ends. The germline CDR1 and CDR2 sequences are SQVTM and ANQGSEA. There are 15 residues in the CDR3. The CDR3 coding sequence is TGCAGCGTTGAAGCACTTTCTAGCTCCTACAATGAGCAGTTCTTC. Translated, it gives CSVEALSSSYNEQFF.

The gene calls are TRBV4-3 and TRBJ2-3; tentatively, D is TRBD2 (6 bases). V was clipped by 0 bases and J by 2 bases, with 18 bases between them. The CDR3 has 18 amino acids. Germline V gene lookup returns CDR1 LGHNA and CDR2 YSLEER. CDR3 sequence reads: CASSQEGTSWVSTDTQYF. The CDR3 region has the DNA TGCGCCAGCAGCCAAGAGGGAACTAGCTGGGTATCCACAGATACGCAGTATTTT.

The gene calls are TRBV14 and TRBJ2-3; TRBD1 might be the D (5 bases). The germline V gene has CDR1 SGHDN and CDR2 FVKESK. V shed 6 bases and J shed 8 bases, with 15 bases lying between them. CDR3 size: 13 residues. The CDR3 coding sequence is TGTGCCAGCAGTCAGAATACAGGTACTACGCAGTATTTT. Protein sequence: CASSQNTGTTQYF.

The gene calls are TRBV6-1 and TRBJ2-2; TRBD2 matches 10 bases. The germline CDR1 and CDR2 sequences are MNHNS and SASEGT. Losses at the gene ends were 9 bases for V and 3 bases for J; bases not matched to a gene: 4. This CDR3 is 14 amino acids long. The CDR3 protein is CASLSGRYTGELFF. CDR3 nucleotides: TGTGCCAGTCTTAGCGGGAGGTACACCGGGGAGCTGTTTTTT.

On this clone: Other DNA sequences within the sample encode an identical CDR3. This rearrangement joins TRBV18 to TRBJ2-3; 8 nucleotides match TRBD1. CDR1 and CDR2 from the germline V gene are KGHSH and LQKENI. There are 15 residues in the CDR3. V gave up 5 bases and J gave up 0 bases; unmatched junction bases: 4. CDR3 residues: CASSSRGPSTDTQYF. CDR3 DNA: TGTGCCAGCTCATCCAGGGGGCCGAGCACAGATACGCAGTATTTT. Complete variable domain (other parts from reference TRBV18 and TRBJ2-3): NAGVMQNPRHLVRRRGQEARLRCSPMKGHSHVYWYRQLPEEGLKFMVYLQKENIIDESGMPKERFSAEFPKEGPSILRIQQVVRGDSAAYFCASSSRGPSTDTQYFGPGTRLTVL.

The V gene is TRBV6-1, the J gene TRBJ2-7; D remains ambiguous. The ends were cut back, 4 bases at V and 6 bases at J, with 13 bases in the middle. The CDR3 is 13 amino acids. Germline V gives CDR1 MNHNS, CDR2 SASEGT. Here the CDR3 DNA reads TGTGCCAGCAGTGCGATTTACCAGACCGAGCAGTACTTC. It yields the protein CASSAIYQTEQYF.

CDR3 region: CASCRTEQADGYTF. In nucleotides, the CDR3 is TGTGCCAGCTGTCGGACGGAACAGGCTGATGGCTACACCTTC. The V and J genes are TRBV2 and TRBJ1-2; D may be TRBD1 (5 bases). V was cut by 8 bases and J by 6 bases, with 19 bases left in between. The CDR3 contains 14 residues. Germline loops: CDR1 SNHLY, CDR2 FYNNEI.

As DNA, the CDR3 is TGTGCCAGCAGCCCCGGGCGCTACGAGCAGTACTTC. Translation: CASSPGRYEQYF. This chain uses TRBV28 with TRBJ2-7; D uncertain. The germline V and J ends were trimmed by 6 bases and 3 bases, with 9 bases remaining between them. Germline CDR1 and CDR2: MDHEN and SYDVKM. The CDR3 covers 12 residues.

Here the CDR3 DNA reads TGTGCCAGCAAGGAGGGAGAGCGGGACTCCTACGAGCAGTACTTC. Amino acids: CASKEGERDSYEQYF. The V and J genes are TRBV5-4 and TRBJ2-7, with 7 bases identical to TRBD2. Trimming at V came to 6 bases and at J to 0 bases, leaving 9 bases not matched to a gene. The CDR3 has 15 residues. Germline CDR1 reads SGHNT; CDR2 reads YYREEE (reference sequence).

V is TRBV11-2 and J is TRBJ1-3, with D unclear. Trimming removed 5 bases at V and 2 bases at J, with 10 bases between. The CDR3 is made up of 14 amino acids. CDR1 is SGHAT and CDR2 is FQNNGV in the germline V gene. The chain's CDR3 is CASSISRAGNTIYF. The CDR3 DNA reads as TGTGCCAGCAGCATCTCAAGGGCTGGAAACACCATATATTTT.

The chain links TRBV18 to TRBJ2-7; D is uncertain. With 0 bases removed from V and 3 bases from J, the gap between germline ends came to 6 bases. Germline values: CDR1 KGHSH, CDR2 LQKENI. This CDR3 contains 13 residues. The CDR3 sequence is CASSPPSDYEQYF. The CDR3 bases are TGTGCCAGCTCACCACCCTCTGACTACGAGCAGTACTTC.

Only a few counts were recorded for this clone. The genes are TRBV27 and TRBJ1-1; D not certain. The V gene's germline CDR1 is MNHEY and CDR2 SMNVEV (reference sequence). V lost 3 bases, J lost 4 bases, and 9 bases lay in between. The CDR3 has 13 amino acids. CDR3 region: CASSFRGGTEAFF. In nucleotides, the CDR3 is TGTGCCAGCAGTTTTCGTGGTGGCACTGAAGCTTTCTTT.

J is TRBJ1-2 and V is TRBV27; 11 bases line up with TRBD1. CDR3 size: 15 residues. V was clipped by 5 bases and J by 3 bases; unmatched bases: 5. Germline V gene data show CDR1 as MNHEY and CDR2 as SMNVEV (reference sequence). CDR3: CASSIRDRGDYGYTF. The CDR3 bases are TGTGCCAGCAGTATCCGGGACAGGGGGGACTATGGCTACACCTTC.